The 32 T cell receptor beta chains given below trace back to one sample, sequenced in a study of blood T cell repertoires in COVID-19. TCRdb's table, derived via immunoSEQ multiplex PCR, lists solely in-frame clones and lacks some. In the table there are around 220,000 clones, roughly 90% of which are singletons. The sequenced material came from peripheral blood. The receptors come from a woman aged 45-65 years with acute or convalescent COVID-19.

The gene calls are TRBV11-3 and TRBJ2-3, with 12 bases identical to TRBD2. Germline loops: CDR1 SGHNT, CDR2 YENEEA. V lost 4 bases to trimming and J lost 5 bases; unmatched junction nucleotides: 7. The CDR3 spans 16 residues. This chain's CDR3 is CASSSRLAGELDTQYF. CDR3 in DNA: TGTGCCAGCAGCTCCCGACTAGCGGGAGAGCTAGATACGCAGTATTTT.

V gene TRBV19 combines with J gene TRBJ1-1; TRBD1 might be the D (5 bases). The CDR3 runs 14 residues. The germline V gene has CDR1 LNHDA and CDR2 SQIVND (reference sequence). V dropped 3 bases and J dropped 0 bases, with 8 bases sitting between them. The CDR3 is CASSIAGMNTEAFF. CDR3 sequence (DNA): TGTGCCAGTAGTATCGCAGGGATGAACACTGAAGCTTTCTTT.

The gene calls are TRBV29-1 and TRBJ1-5; D not resolved. Germline CDR1 and CDR2: SQVTM and ANQGSEA. The CDR3 loop spans 14 amino acids. Trimming pared 4 bases from V and 0 bases from J, leaving 10 bases between. This chain's CDR3 is CSVGTGNSNQPQHF. In nucleotides, the CDR3 is TGCAGCGTTGGGACGGGGAATAGCAATCAGCCCCAGCATTTT.

V and J are TRBV13 and TRBJ2-7; the D gene is possibly TRBD2 (5 bases). The CDR3 spans 16 residues. V lost 8 bases and J 5 bases, leaving 25 bases between the germline ends. CDR1 is PRHDT and CDR2 is FYEKMQ in the germline V gene (reference sequence). CDR3 region: CASQMSEGAGRNEQYF. CDR3 nucleotides: TGTGCCAGCCAGATGTCAGAGGGAGCAGGACGAAACGAGCAGTACTTC.

The chain uses TRBV29-1 and TRBJ2-1, with D possibly being TRBD1 (5 bases). Deletions cut 6 bases from V and 0 bases from J, with 6 bases between. This CDR3 spans 12 amino acids. The germline CDR1 and CDR2 sequences are SQVTM and ANQGSEA. The CDR3 here is CSVDTSYNEQFF. The CDR3 coding sequence is TGCAGCGTGGACACCTCCTACAATGAGCAGTTCTTC.

Only one count was recorded for this clone. The rearrangement links TRBV11-3 to TRBJ2-1; 8 bases are shared with TRBD2. The germline CDR1 and CDR2 sequences are SGHNT and YENEEA. V was clipped by 3 bases and J by 5 bases; unmatched bases: 9. The CDR3 spans 16 residues. As DNA, the CDR3 is TGTGCCAGCAGCTTTTCTGCGGGAGGTAATAACAATGAGCAGTTCTTC. This sequence encodes CASSFSAGGNNNEQFF. The full variable domain, rest sourced from reference TRBV11-3 and TRBJ2-1, is EAGVVQSPRYKIIEKKQPVAFWCNPISGHNTLYWYLQNLGQGPELLIRYENEEAVDDSQLPKDRFSAERLKGVDSTLKIQPAELGDSAVYLCASSFSAGGNNNEQFFGPGTRLTVL.

The chain joins TRBV5-1 to TRBJ1-5, with a possible D match to TRBD1 (5 bases). The CDR3 covers 14 residues. The V end lost 2 bases, the J end lost 2 bases, and 8 bases lay between the germline ends. Germline CDR1 reads SGHRS; CDR2 reads YFSETQ. CDR3 residues: CASSLTGGNQPQHF. As DNA, the CDR3 is TGCGCCAGCAGCTTAACGGGGGGCAATCAGCCCCAGCATTTT.

The gene calls are TRBV6-5 and TRBJ1-5; no definite D call. There are 13 residues in the CDR3. V was trimmed by 5 bases and J by 4 bases, leaving 9 bases between them. CDR1 and CDR2 (germline): MNHEY, SVGAGI. Here the CDR3 DNA reads TGTGCCAGCAGTCCCTCGGGAAATCAGCCCCAGCATTTT. Encoded protein: CASSPSGNQPQHF.

This chain connects TRBV12-3 or TRBV12-4 to TRBJ1-1; D gene uncertain. There are 11 residues in the CDR3. The germline V and J ends were trimmed by 7 bases and 2 bases, with 5 bases remaining between them. CDR3 region: CASTTNTEAFF. Written as DNA, the CDR3 is TGTGCCAGCACCACTAACACTGAAGCTTTCTTT.

V and J are TRBV9 and TRBJ1-1; D might be TRBD1 (6 bases). Germline CDR1 and CDR2: SGDLS and YYNGEE. CDR3 size: 13 residues. V was shortened by 4 bases and J by 8 bases, with 15 bases between the two germline ends. CDR3 sequence (DNA): TGTGCCAGCAGCTTTTCCTCCGGGACAGAAGCTTTCTTT. Amino acids: CASSFSSGTEAFF.

The chain is built from TRBV13 and TRBJ2-1, with TRBD2 matching over 7 bases. There are 13 residues in the CDR3. Trimming at V came to 8 bases and at J to 8 bases, leaving 9 bases not matched to a gene. Germline V lookup: CDR1 PRHDT, CDR2 FYEKMQ (reference sequence). In DNA form, the CDR3 reads TGTGCCAGCTGGGCTAGCGGCAGCTATGAGCAGTTCTTC. Protein product: CASWASGSYEQFF. Full variable domain (outside the CDR3, taken from reference TRBV13 and TRBJ2-1): AAGVIQSPRHLIKEKRETATLKCYPIPRHDTVYWYQQGPGQDPQFLISFYEKMQSDKGSIPDRFSAQQFSDYHSELNMSSLELGDSALYFCASWASGSYEQFFGPGTRLTVL.

V and J are TRBV30 and TRBJ1-4; the match to TRBD1 covers 8 bases. The V gene's germline CDR1 is GTSNPN and CDR2 SVGIG (reference sequence). V shed 4 bases and J 7 bases; nucleotides not matched to a gene: 11. This CDR3 has 15 residues. CDR3 sequence reads: CAWIPWTGRGEKLFF. As DNA, the CDR3 is TGTGCCTGGATTCCGTGGACAGGGCGGGGTGAAAAACTGTTTTTT.

The chain links TRBV5-8 to TRBJ2-1; 8 bases match TRBD2. The germline CDR1 and CDR2 sequences are SGHTS and YDEGEE. V was clipped by 0 bases and J by 3 bases; unmatched bases: 11. The CDR3 is 18 amino acids. DNA of the CDR3: TGTGCCAGCAGCTTGGATCCCTTCACTAGCGGAGGCTACAATGAGCAGTTCTTC. It specifies CASSLDPFTSGGYNEQFF. Variable domain in full (rest from reference TRBV5-8 and TRBJ2-1): EAGVTQSPTHLIKTRGQQATLRCSPISGHTSVYWYQQALGLGLQFLLWYDEGEERNRGNFPPRFSGRQFPNYSSELNVNALELEDSALYLCASSLDPFTSGGYNEQFFGPGTRLTVL.

V is TRBV7-2 and J is TRBJ2-7; possibly TRBD1 for D (7 bases). V lost 5 bases and J 4 bases, leaving 15 bases between the germline ends. CDR1 and CDR2 (germline): SGHTA, FQGNSA. The CDR3 runs 14 residues. The CDR3 region has the DNA TGTGCCAGCAGCACTAGACAGGGAGGATACGAGCAGTACTTC. This translates into CASSTRQGGYEQYF. The variable domain in full, with the rest retrieved from reference TRBV7-2 and TRBJ2-7, is GAGVSQSPSNKVTEKGKDVELRCDPISGHTALYWYRQSLGQGLEFLIYFQGNSAPDKSGLPSDRFSAERTGGSVSTLTIQRTQQEDSAVYLCASSTRQGGYEQYFGPGTRLTVT.

The rearrangement joins TRBV7-2 to TRBJ2-5; TRBD2 aligns across 10 bases. V shed 1 base, J shed 5 bases, and the junction held 7 bases outside the gene matches. This CDR3 comprises 16 residues. Per germline, CDR1 SGHTA and CDR2 FQGNSA. The CDR3 reads CASSLDIPAGGETQYF. The CDR3 nucleotides read TGTGCCAGCAGCTTAGATATTCCAGCGGGGGGGGAGACCCAGTACTTC.

The chain has TRBV30 and TRBJ1-4, with D unresolved. Germline CDR1 and CDR2: GTSNPN and SVGIG (reference sequence). The CDR3 contains 11 residues. Trimming removed 5 bases from V and 8 bases from J, with 9 bases in between. The chain's CDR3 is CAWGRREKLFF. DNA for the CDR3: TGTGCCTGGGGTAGGAGGGAAAAACTGTTTTTT.

The chain joins TRBV5-1 to TRBJ2-7; 7 bases match TRBD1. The CDR3 consists of 13 residues. With V trimmed by 3 bases and J by 6 bases, 6 bases remained unmatched. Germline lookup yields CDR1 SGHRS and CDR2 YFSETQ. The CDR3 coding sequence is TGCGCCAGCAGCTCAACAGGGGTCTCCGAGCAGTACTTC. The encoded protein is CASSSTGVSEQYF.

The gene calls are TRBV18 and TRBJ2-3, with 7 positions matching TRBD1. After removal of 6 bases from V and 1 base from J, the junction contained 7 bases not matched to a gene. The CDR3 spans 15 residues. Germline V gene sequence: CDR1 KGHSH, CDR2 LQKENI. CDR3 in amino acids: CASSPITGGTDTQYF. CDR3 DNA sequence: TGTGCCAGCTCCCCTATAACAGGGGGCACAGATACGCAGTATTTT.

This chain links TRBV7-2 with TRBJ2-5; 10 bases fit TRBD2. Germline CDR1 and CDR2: SGHTA and FQGNSA. The J segment lost 0 bases and the V segment lost 1 base, leaving 8 bases of the junction unmatched. The CDR3 covers 18 residues. CDR3 in DNA: TGTGCCAGCAGCTTAGTGAAGCGGGGGGGCCCTGACCAAGAGACCCAGTACTTC. Amino acids: CASSLVKRGGPDQETQYF.

The CDR3 nucleotides are TGCGCCAGCGTCGGGGGGCTTGGTGAGCAGTTCTTC. It is translated as CASVGGLGEQFF. The rearrangement links TRBV5-1 to TRBJ2-1; perhaps TRBD2 as D (7 bases). The CDR3 spans 12 residues. Looked up from germline, CDR1 is SGHRS and CDR2 is YFSETQ. V was shortened by 7 bases and J by 9 bases, with 14 bases between the two germline ends. The full variable domain, its missing parts supplied by reference TRBV5-1 and TRBJ2-1, is KAGVTQTPRYLIKTRGQQVTLSCSPISGHRSVSWYQQTPGQGLQFLFEYFSETQRNKGNFPGRFSGRQFSNSRSEMNVSTLELGDSALYLCASVGGLGEQFFGPGTRLTVL.

The V gene is TRBV2, the J gene TRBJ1-2; D ambiguous. This CDR3 has 13 amino acids. V lost 10 bases and J lost 0, with 12 bases in between. CDR1 is SNHLY and CDR2 is FYNNEI in the germline V gene. For the CDR3, the DNA is TGTGCCACCCGGAGTCCTACTAACTATGGCTACACCTTC. It codes for CATRSPTNYGYTF.

The genes are TRBV25-1 and TRBJ1-1; D gene ambiguous. The CDR3 covers 14 residues. CDR1 and CDR2 from the germline V gene are MGHDK and SYGVNS. V lost 2 bases and J lost 5, with 12 bases in between. CDR3 DNA: TGTGCCAGCAGTGAAACCAGGAGCGGGACTGAAGCTTTCTTT. It is translated as CASSETRSGTEAFF.

This clone is a singleton in its sample. V gene TRBV6-5 combines with J gene TRBJ2-7; no clear D. Per the germline V gene, CDR1 is MNHEY and CDR2 is SVGAGI. V shed 2 bases and J shed 1 base, with 9 bases lying between them. This CDR3 is built from 14 residues. CDR3 protein: CASSYGRGSYEQYF. The CDR3 coding sequence is TGTGCCAGCAGTTACGGTAGAGGATCCTACGAGCAGTACTTC.

The chain uses TRBV20-1 and TRBJ1-2; D gene unclear. Trimming shortened V by 0 bases and J by 4 bases, and 3 bases separated the two germline ends. CDR3 length equals 11 residues. Germline values: CDR1 DFQATT, CDR2 SNEGSKA (reference sequence). CDR3 sequence reads: CSAREAYGYTF. As DNA, the CDR3 is TGCAGTGCTAGAGAGGCCTATGGCTACACCTTC.

The CDR3 protein is CSATQNEKLFF. The CDR3 DNA reads TGCAGTGCTACCCAAAATGAAAAACTGTTTTTT. V gene TRBV20-1 combines with J gene TRBJ1-4; D not certain. This CDR3 is built from 11 residues. The V end lost 4 bases, the J end lost 5 bases, and 5 bases lay between the germline ends. Germline lookup yields CDR1 DFQATT and CDR2 SNEGSKA (reference sequence).

This chain links TRBV5-1 with TRBJ1-1, with D tentatively TRBD1 (6 bases). With 0 bases removed from V and 0 bases from J, the gap between germline ends came to 12 bases. Per the germline V gene, CDR1 is SGHRS and CDR2 is YFSETQ. The CDR3 is 16 amino acids. The chain's CDR3 is CASSLAGRGMNTEAFF. The CDR3 DNA is TGCGCCAGCAGCTTGGCAGGCAGGGGTATGAACACTGAAGCTTTCTTT.

This clone was found a few times. This rearrangement joins TRBV7-2 to TRBJ2-1, with TRBD2 identical over 12 bases. J was trimmed by 0 bases and V by 3 bases; bases with no gene match: 9. Germline V gene lookup returns CDR1 SGHTA and CDR2 FQGNSA. The CDR3 is 19 residues long. CDR3 residues: CASSFRTSGRRNSYNEQFF. The CDR3 DNA follows: TGTGCCAGCAGCTTTAGAACTAGCGGGAGGCGAAACTCCTACAATGAGCAGTTCTTC.

The chain has TRBV5-1 and TRBJ2-2, with 10 bases identical to TRBD2. The CDR3 loop spans 16 amino acids. Germline values: CDR1 SGHRS, CDR2 YFSETQ. The J segment lost 6 bases and the V segment lost 0 bases, leaving 5 bases of the junction unmatched. The CDR3: CASSLGVTSGAGELFF. The CDR3 coding sequence is TGCGCCAGCAGCTTGGGTGTCACTAGCGGGGCCGGGGAGCTGTTTTTT. The full variable domain, rest sourced from reference TRBV5-1 and TRBJ2-2, is KAGVTQTPRYLIKTRGQQVTLSCSPISGHRSVSWYQQTPGQGLQFLFEYFSETQRNKGNFPGRFSGRQFSNSRSEMNVSTLELGDSALYLCASSLGVTSGAGELFFGEGSRLTVL.

Only one count was recorded for this clone. This chain connects TRBV4-1 to TRBJ2-5; 7 bases line up with TRBD1. J was trimmed by 5 bases and V by 1 base; bases with no gene match: 4. The CDR3 has 14 residues. The V gene's germline CDR1 is MGHRA and CDR2 YSYEKL. This CDR3 reads CASSQATGQETQYF. The CDR3 nucleotides read TGCGCCAGCAGCCAAGCGACAGGGCAGGAGACCCAGTACTTC.

V is TRBV11-2 and J is TRBJ2-3; a possible D gene is TRBD1 (6 bases). Trimming removed 1 base at V and 5 bases at J, with 19 bases between. The germline V gene encodes CDR1 SGHAT and CDR2 FQNNGV. CDR3 length equals 17 residues. For the CDR3, the DNA is TGTGCCAGCAGCTTAGTAGCTGGGGACACCCTTTTAGATACGCAGTATTTT. This codes for CASSLVAGDTLLDTQYF.

This chain links TRBV7-8 with TRBJ1-5; D is undetermined. CDR3 length: 13 amino acids. Germline V CDR1 and CDR2: SGHVS, FQNEAQ. Trimming took 5 bases from V and 5 from J, leaving 10 bases between them. The CDR3 DNA follows: TGTGCCAGCAGCGCAGGATTGGATCAGCCCCAGCATTTT. This gives the protein CASSAGLDQPQHF.

The CDR3 reads CASAGQGVTDTQYF. The CDR3 DNA sequence: TGTGCCAGCGCTGGACAGGGGGTAACAGATACGCAGTATTTT. V usage is TRBV11-3 and J usage is TRBJ2-3; 10 bases align to TRBD1. CDR1 SGHNT and CDR2 YENEEA come from the germline V gene. Trimming removed 8 bases from V and 3 bases from J; junction bases left unmatched: 5. CDR3 length: 14 residues.